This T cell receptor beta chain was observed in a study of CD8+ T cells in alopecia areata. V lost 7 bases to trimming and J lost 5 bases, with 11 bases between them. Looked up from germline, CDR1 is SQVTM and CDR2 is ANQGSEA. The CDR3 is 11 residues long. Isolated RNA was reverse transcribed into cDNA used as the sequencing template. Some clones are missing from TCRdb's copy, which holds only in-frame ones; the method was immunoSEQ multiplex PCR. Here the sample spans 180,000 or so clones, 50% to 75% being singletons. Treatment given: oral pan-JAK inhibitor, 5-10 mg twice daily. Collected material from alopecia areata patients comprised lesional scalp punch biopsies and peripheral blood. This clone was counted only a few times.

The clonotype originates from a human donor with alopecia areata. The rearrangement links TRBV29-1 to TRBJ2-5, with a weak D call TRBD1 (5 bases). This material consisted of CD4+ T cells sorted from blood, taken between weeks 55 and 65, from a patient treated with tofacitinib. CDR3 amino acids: CSADKGETQYF. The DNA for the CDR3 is TGCAGCGCGGACAAAGGGGAGACCCAGTACTTC.